Below, 22 T cell receptor beta chains from the same sample are listed, as sequenced in a study of T cells in Graves' hyperthyroidism and ophthalmopathy. Amplified regions were TCR beta CDR3 sequences from RNA transcripts. A set of HTBI primers served as the primers for a first-round RT-PCR of the TCR CDR3. TCRdb reanalysed the multiplex PCR reads using MiXCR and keeps one entry per CDR3 protein. The data contain hundreds of thousands of distinct CDR3 sequences, 45% of them seen just once; the ten biggest clones take up 7% to 7.5%. The sample taken for sequencing was peripheral blood or thyroid tissue (not recorded which). The receptor source for this set is an adult man with Graves' disease, either hyperthyroidism or ophthalmopathy (not recorded which).

At least ten counts were recorded for this clonotype. The rearrangement joins TRBV2 to TRBJ1-4; D gene uncertain. Germline loops: CDR1 SNHLY, CDR2 FYNNEI. The CDR3 runs 13 residues. V was shortened by 4 bases and J by 7 bases, with 10 bases between the two germline ends. CDR3: CASSALYTEKLFF. The CDR3, as DNA: TGTGCCAGCAGTGCCCTCTACACTGAAAAACTGTTTTTT. Filled out from reference TRBV2 and TRBJ1-4, the complete variable domain reads EPEVTQTPSHQVTQMGQEVILRCVPISNHLYFYWYRQILGQKVEFLVSFYNNEISEKSEIFDDQFSVERPDGSNFTLKIRSTKLEDSAMYFCASSALYTEKLFFGSGTQLSVL.

The CDR3 region is CASSPPVPREKLFF. CDR3 nucleotides: TGTGCCAGCAGCCCCCCAGTGCCACGTGAAAAACTGTTTTTT. The chain links TRBV12-3 or TRBV12-4 to TRBJ1-4, with no clear D. Trimming pared 6 bases from V and 7 bases from J, leaving 15 bases between. The CDR3 spans 14 residues.

Many counts were recorded for this clonotype. This sequence joins TRBV7-9 and TRBJ2-5; the match to TRBD1 covers 9 bases. The CDR3 sequence is 14 residues long. Germline V gene lookup returns CDR1 SEHNR and CDR2 FQNEAQ (reference sequence). Trimming cost V 2 bases and J 5 bases; bases outside gene matches: 3. CDR3 in DNA: TGTGCCAGCAGCTTAACAGGGGGCACGGAGACCCAGTACTTC. It specifies CASSLTGGTETQYF.

This clonotype came up many times. The chain joins TRBV10-3 to TRBJ1-5; D is undetermined. Germline V gene data show CDR1 as ENHRY and CDR2 as SYGVKD. The CDR3 length is 13 residues. Trimming stripped 2 bases from V and 8 bases from J, with 10 bases between. The CDR3 protein is CAISEPNGKPQHF. In DNA form, the CDR3 reads TGTGCCATCAGTGAGCCCAACGGAAAGCCCCAGCATTTT.

The sample holds many counts of this clonotype. The J gene is TRBJ2-7, the V gene TRBV7-9; the D is unclear. Germline V gives CDR1 SEHNR, CDR2 FQNEAQ (reference sequence). The CDR3 contains 13 residues. The V end was cut by 3 bases, the J end by 0 bases, with 6 bases between. For the CDR3, the DNA is TGTGCCAGCAGCTTTGACATCTCCTACGAGCAGTACTTC. Encoded protein: CASSFDISYEQYF.

This clonotype has just a few counts. This chain joins TRBV7-9 and TRBJ1-1; D remains ambiguous. Trimming pared 3 bases from V and 1 base from J, leaving 9 bases between. This CDR3 is 14 amino acids long. Germline assignment: CDR1 SEHNR and CDR2 FQNEAQ (reference sequence). The CDR3 protein is CASSFYARNTEAFF. CDR3 in DNA: TGTGCCAGCAGCTTTTACGCCCGGAACACTGAAGCTTTCTTT.

The chain employs TRBV7-3 and TRBJ1-1; D might be TRBD1 (6 bases). This CDR3 region has 15 residues. CDR1 is SGHTA and CDR2 is FQGTGA in the germline V gene. V lost 1 base and J 5 bases, leaving 14 bases between the germline ends. For the CDR3, the DNA is TGTGCCAGCAGCTTAATGGGGGGCGGGGGTACTGAAGCTTTCTTT. Translation: CASSLMGGGGTEAFF.

To note about this clonotype: A read error may be the cause here, since a much bigger clone is one base away. The rearrangement joins TRBV11-2 to TRBJ2-2; D possibly corresponds to TRBD2 (5 bases). Germline V gene lookup returns CDR1 SGHAT and CDR2 FQNNGV. The CDR3 is 16 residues long. CDR3 loop: CASSLGRITHTGKLFF. CDR3 DNA sequence: TGTGCCAGCAGCCTCGGACGCATTACGCACACCGGGAAGCTGTTTTTT.

Regarding this clonotype: This may come from a read error, since a much larger clone is one base off. V gene TRBV7-8 combines with J gene TRBJ1-1; 8 bases map to TRBD1. The CDR3 length is 15 residues. V was pared by 2 bases and J by 4 bases, with 6 bases of the junction left unmatched. Germline V gene sequence: CDR1 SGHVS, CDR2 FQNEAQ. CDR3 in amino acids: CASSLRTGLSTEAFF. CDR3 DNA sequence: TGTGCCAGCAGCTTAAGGACAGGGCTGAGCACTGAAGCTTTCTTT.

This clonotype was detected a few times. An end of the junction does not agree with germline; a read error may underlie this. The chain combines TRBV10-3 with TRBJ1-1; TRBD1 matches at 7 bases. The length of the CDR3 is 15 residues. Germline V lookup: CDR1 ENHRY, CDR2 SYGVKD. This chain's CDR3 is CASSYVGQGGGEAFF. CDR3 nucleotides: TGTGCCAGCAGTTACGTGGGCCAGGGGGGCGGTGAAGCTTTCTTT.

Concerning this clonotype: Its ends do not fully match the called genes, so a read error is possible. The gene calls are TRBV9 and TRBJ1-5; no firm D call. Germline values: CDR1 SGDLS, CDR2 YYNGEE. The CDR3 extends over 13 amino acids. The CDR3 protein is CGSSVDVGEPQHF. CDR3 sequence (DNA): TGTGGCAGCAGCGTAGACGTCGGGGAGCCCCAGCATTTT. Full variable domain (outside the CDR3, taken from reference TRBV9 and TRBJ1-5): DSGVTQTPKHLITATGQRVTLRCSPRSGDLSVYWYQQSLDQGLQFLIQYYNGEERAKGNILERFSAQQFPDLHSELNLSSLELGDSALYFCGSSVDVGEPQHFGDGTRLSIL.

Note on this clonotype: This may come from a read error, since a much larger clone is one base off. The chain combines TRBV24-1 with TRBJ1-1; 8 bases are shared with TRBD1. Germline V gene sequence: CDR1 KGHDR, CDR2 SFDVKD. The CDR3 totals 13 residues. V lost 7 bases, J lost 3 bases, and 3 bases stayed unmatched. The CDR3 loop is CATSGQGYTEAFF. As DNA, the CDR3 is TGTGCCACCAGCGGACAGGGCTACACTGAAGCTTTCTTT.

The chain uses TRBV12-3 or TRBV12-4 and TRBJ1-4; possibly TRBD1 for D (5 bases). With 4 bases removed from V and 5 bases from J, the gap between germline ends came to 11 bases. This CDR3 region has 14 residues. DNA for the CDR3: TGTGCCAGCAGTTCCTGGGACTTAAATGAAAAACTGTTTTTT. Translating it yields CASSSWDLNEKLFF.

In the case of this clonotype: One end of the junction fails to match germline, which may point to a read error. The gene calls are TRBV7-8 and TRBJ2-7; tentative D call: TRBD2 (6 bases). This CDR3 has 14 residues. The germline V gene encodes CDR1 SGHVS and CDR2 FQNEAQ. CDR3 sequence (DNA): TGCGCCAGCAGCCCTTCCGGGGGAATCTACGAGCAGTACTTC. Its protein product is CASSPSGGIYEQYF.

Concerning this clonotype: The conserved phenylalanine or tryptophan normally closing the CDR3 is absent here, so this likely arose from a read error. The limits of the CDR3 on the DNA are not certain, so only TCRdb's listed CDR3 is given. The chain combines TRBV10-3 with TRBJ1-6. The CDR3 is 8 amino acids long, termini counted. CDR1 and CDR2 from the germline V gene are ENHRY and SYGVKD. Here the CDR3 reads CAISDPTA.

This clonotype was counted many times. This sequence joins TRBV6-6 and TRBJ1-6; TRBD1 is a possible D gene (5 bases). CDR3 size: 14 residues. Trimming removed 7 bases at V and 8 bases at J, with 15 bases between. Germline V CDR1 and CDR2: MNHNY, SVGAGI (reference sequence). The CDR3 DNA is TGTGCCAGCAACCCAACAGGCGGAGATTCACCCCTCCACTTT. It is translated as CASNPTGGDSPLHF.

The chain has TRBV2 and TRBJ1-1, with D perhaps TRBD1 (6 bases). The CDR3 length is 14 residues. Between the trimmed V and J ends, which lost 2 bases and 10 bases, there was a span of 17 bases. Germline values: CDR1 SNHLY, CDR2 FYNNEI. The DNA for the CDR3 is TGTGCCAGCAGTGAATCACAGGGATCATCTCGAGCTTTCTTT. Its protein product is CASSESQGSSRAFF.

J is TRBJ2-7 and V is TRBV7-3; D is perhaps TRBD1 or TRBD2 (5 bases each). This CDR3 is 13 amino acids long. Looked up from germline, CDR1 is SGHTA and CDR2 is FQGTGA. Trimming cost V 5 bases and J 4 bases, with 12 bases left between them. The CDR3 DNA is TGTGCCAGCAGCGTAGCATGGGGGTACGAGCAGTACTTC. Protein: CASSVAWGYEQYF.

This clonotype was seen a handful of times. The chain joins TRBV7-9 to TRBJ2-7; tentative D call: TRBD2 (6 bases). CDR3 length: 13 amino acids. CDR1 and CDR2 from the germline V gene are SEHNR and FQNEAQ (reference sequence). V lost 6 bases and J 5 bases, leaving 14 bases between the germline ends. The CDR3: CASSEWRVDEQYF. In nucleotides, the CDR3 is TGTGCCAGCAGTGAATGGAGGGTGGACGAGCAGTACTTC. Combining the CDR3 with reference TRBV7-9 and TRBJ2-7 gives the whole variable domain DTGVSQNPRHKITKRGQNVTFRCDPISEHNRLYWYRQTLGQGPEFLTYFQNEAQLEKSRLLSDRFSAERPKGSFSTLEIQRTEQGDSAMYLCASSEWRVDEQYFGPGTRLTVT.

The chain uses TRBV10-3 and TRBJ1-2; 8 nucleotides line up with TRBD1. Germline V gene sequence: CDR1 ENHRY, CDR2 SYGVKD. The CDR3 consists of 14 residues. After removal of 8 bases from V and 7 bases from J, the junction contained 12 bases not matched to a gene. CDR3 coding DNA: TGTGCCATCGGGTCCGGGACAGGTTCAGGTGGCTACACCTTC. Translation: CAIGSGTGSGGYTF.

The chain joins TRBV20-1 to TRBJ1-6; D gene ambiguous. Germline values: CDR1 DFQATT, CDR2 SNEGSKA (reference sequence). The CDR3 sequence is 14 residues long. Trimming removed 8 bases from V and 5 bases from J, with 16 bases in between. CDR3 DNA sequence: TGCAGTTACGGTTTGGGCAACAATAATTCACCCCTCCACTTT. Translation gives CSYGLGNNNSPLHF.

The chain carries TRBV2 and TRBJ2-7; perhaps TRBD2 as D (5 bases). This CDR3 is built from 14 residues. V was cut by 4 bases and J by 3 bases, with 13 bases left in between. Germline CDR1 SNHLY, CDR2 FYNNEI. The CDR3 coding sequence is TGTGCCAGCAGTGCTAGAGGGTCGGACTACGAGCAGTACTTC. This sequence encodes CASSARGSDYEQYF. Full variable domain (missing parts from reference TRBV2 and TRBJ2-7): EPEVTQTPSHQVTQMGQEVILRCVPISNHLYFYWYRQILGQKVEFLVSFYNNEISEKSEIFDDQFSVERPDGSNFTLKIRSTKLEDSAMYFCASSARGSDYEQYFGPGTRLTVT.